The entry below gives a single T cell receptor (beta chain) sequence along with its context. The data were obtained in a study of blood T cell repertoires in COVID-19. Study details: Samples taken during acute and convalescent COVID-19 were collected in the United States, Italy and Spain. From T cells, B-cell-depleted T cells, or PBMCs came the material, which was cDNA or gDNA.

Study processing details: Reference gene primer amplification in the assay estimated nucleated cell counts. Clones were sequenced by immunoSEQ multiplex PCR, and TCRdb holds only the in-frame ones, with some missing. The DNA gave D and trimming, while V, J and clone size come from that table. The top ten clones hold about 2% of a sample with roughly 160,000 clones, about nine tenths of them seen once. The receptor's source is a man younger than 30 with acute or convalescent COVID-19. The sequencing sample was made of peripheral blood.

This chain's CDR3 is CASSWTGTGSGRDGYTF. DNA of the CDR3: TGTGCCAGCAGCTGGACCGGGACAGGGTCGGGTCGCGATGGCTACACCTTC. The chain combines TRBV7-9 with TRBJ1-2; 9 nucleotides match TRBD1. J lost 6 bases, V lost 4 bases, and 15 bases had no gene match. Germline V gene sequence: CDR1 SEHNR, CDR2 FQNEAQ (reference sequence). The CDR3 contains 17 residues.